The source of this T cell receptor beta chain is a study of T-cell reconstitution after alpha-beta-depleted transplantation in children. Unique molecular identifiers were incorporated when the TCRbeta library was constructed. MiXCR, applied by TCRdb to the PCR reads, yields one record per CDR3 protein. The data contain over 400,000 distinct CDR3 sequences, roughly an eighth of them singletons. Germline CDR1 reads MNHEY; CDR2 reads SVGEGT. Between the trimmed V and J ends, which lost 0 bases and 3 bases, there was a span of 6 bases. This CDR3 has 13 amino acids. The clonotype originates from a human donor who donated a stem cell graft to a child with combined immunodeficiency. This sample comprised PBMCs from the stem cell graft donor, obtained from the stem cell graft. V and J are TRBV6-2 or TRBV6-3 and TRBJ2-7; no definite D call. The CDR3 region is CASSYSLVYEQYF. The CDR3 DNA reads TGTGCCAGCAGTTACTCCCTTGTCTACGAGCAGTACTTC.